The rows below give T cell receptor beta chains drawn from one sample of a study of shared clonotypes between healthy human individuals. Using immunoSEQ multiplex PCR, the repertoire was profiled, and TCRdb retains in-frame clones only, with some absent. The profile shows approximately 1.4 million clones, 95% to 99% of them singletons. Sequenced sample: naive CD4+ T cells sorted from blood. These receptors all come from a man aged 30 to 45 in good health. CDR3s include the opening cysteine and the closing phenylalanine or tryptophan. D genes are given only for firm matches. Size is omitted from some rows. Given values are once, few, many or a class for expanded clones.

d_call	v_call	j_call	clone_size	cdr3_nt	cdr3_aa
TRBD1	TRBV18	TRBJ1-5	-	TGTGCCAGCTCACCCCTACCTGGACAGGGCCATCAGCCCCAGCATTTT	CASSPLPGQGHQPQHF
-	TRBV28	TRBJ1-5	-	TGTGCCAGCATCCGTATAGGTAGAGTCAATCAGCCCCAGCATTTT	CASIRIGRVNQPQHF
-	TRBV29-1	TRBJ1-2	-	TGCAGCGTTGTTGAGAAGGGCGGCTACACCTTC	CSVVEKGGYTF
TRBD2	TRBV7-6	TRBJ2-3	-	TGTGCCAGCAGTCTAACTAGCGGGGGCACAGATACGCAGTATTTT	CASSLTSGGTDTQYF
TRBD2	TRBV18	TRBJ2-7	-	TGTGCCAGCTCAAAAGAGCGGGAATTTGGGTACGAGCAGTACTTC	CASSKEREFGYEQYF
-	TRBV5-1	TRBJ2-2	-	TGCGCCAGCAGCTTGGGGCAGGGAGACACCGGGGAGCTGTTTTTT	CASSLGQGDTGELFF
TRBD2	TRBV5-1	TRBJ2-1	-	TGCGCCAGCAGCCAGATAGCGGGAGCTGGGGGCAATGAGCAGTTCTTC	CASSQIAGAGGNEQFF
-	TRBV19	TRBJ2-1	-	TGTGCCAGCGGGACTCCAGGGGATGAGCAGTTCTTC	CASGTPGDEQFF
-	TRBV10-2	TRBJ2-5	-	TGCGCCAGCAGTGAGTCCGGAGTACAAGAGACCCAGTACTTC	CASSESGVQETQYF
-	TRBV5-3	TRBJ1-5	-	TGTGCCAGAAGCAGCGGCCAGGGTGGCAATCAGCCCCAGCATTTT	CARSSGQGGNQPQHF
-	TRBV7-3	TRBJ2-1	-	TGTGCCAGTGGGGTATTCGGTGAGCAGTTCTTC	CASGVFGEQFF
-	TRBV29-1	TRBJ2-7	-	TGCAGCGTGGCGGGCAGGGCTTCAAACGAGCAGTACTTC	CSVAGRASNEQYF
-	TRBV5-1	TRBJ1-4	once	TGCGCCAGCAGCTTGATATCCGCCCTATCCAATGAAAAACTGTTTTTT	CASSLISALSNEKLFF
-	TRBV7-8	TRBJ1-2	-	TGTGCCAGCAGCCCCGGCGGGGGGAGTCGGTATGGCTACACCTTC	CASSPGGGSRYGYTF
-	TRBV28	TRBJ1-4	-	TGTGCCAGCAGTTTTGTCGGGGGCGCAGGCACTAATGAAAAACTGTTTTTT	CASSFVGGAGTNEKLFF
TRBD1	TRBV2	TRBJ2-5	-	TGTGCCAGCAATAGAGAACAGGGGGTAGGGGAGACCCAGTACTTC	CASNREQGVGETQYF
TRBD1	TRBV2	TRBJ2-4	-	TGTGCCAGCAGCCGCACAGCCCGGGACAGGGTTGGCAAAAACATTCAGTACTTC	CASSRTARDRVGKNIQYF
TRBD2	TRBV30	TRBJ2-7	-	TGTGCCTGGAGAGGGCGGGAGACGTCCTACGAGCAGTACTTC	CAWRGRETSYEQYF
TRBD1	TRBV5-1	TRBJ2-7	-	TGCGCCAGCAGCTCCACAGGGGGGAACTACGAGCAGTACTTC	CASSSTGGNYEQYF
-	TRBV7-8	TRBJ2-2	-	TGTGCCAGCAGCTTACCGCGAGGTAGTGCGGGGGAGCTGTTTTTT	CASSLPRGSAGELFF
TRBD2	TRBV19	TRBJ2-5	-	TGTGCCAGCGGACTAGCGGGTCAAGAGACCCAGTACTTC	CASGLAGQETQYF
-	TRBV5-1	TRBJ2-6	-	TGCGCCAGCAGCTTGGCGGCAGGGGCCGGGGCCAACGTCCTGACTTTC	CASSLAAGAGANVLTF
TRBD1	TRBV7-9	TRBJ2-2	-	TGTGCCAGCAGCCGGAGACAGGGGTTCGGTGGGGAGCTGTTTTTT	CASSRRQGFGGELFF
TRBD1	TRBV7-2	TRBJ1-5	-	TGTGCCAGCAGTTCTAAACAGGGGCCAGCAAATCAGCCCCAGCATTTT	CASSSKQGPANQPQHF
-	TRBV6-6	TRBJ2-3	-	TGTGCCAGCACCCTAGTGGCCTCCGGCAGTGGTACGCAGTATTTT	CASTLVASGSGTQYF
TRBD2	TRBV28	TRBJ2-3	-	TGTGCCAGCATACTAGCGGGGCCTACTAGCACAGATACGCAGTATTTT	CASILAGPTSTDTQYF
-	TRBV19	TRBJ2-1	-	TGTGCCAGTTGTCAACGTACCGCATACAATGAGCAGTTCTTC	CASCQRTAYNEQFF
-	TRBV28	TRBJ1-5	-	TGTGCCAGCAGTTTTAAAGGTTTTGCAGTAAAAAGGAATCAGCCCCAGCATTTT	CASSFKGFAVKRNQPQHF
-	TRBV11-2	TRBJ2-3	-	TGTGCCAGCAGCCCACGCGTGGGGCTGTTAGATACGCAGTATTTT	CASSPRVGLLDTQYF
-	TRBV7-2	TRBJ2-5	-	TGTGCCAGCAGCTTCCAGATTGCCCAAGAGACCCAGTACTTC	CASSFQIAQETQYF
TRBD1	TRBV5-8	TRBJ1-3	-	TGTGCCAGCAGCTTAGGGGACAGAAGCTCTGGAAACACCATATATTTT	CASSLGDRSSGNTIYF
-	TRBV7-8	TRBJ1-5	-	TGTGCCAGCAGCTTAGGCAGGGCTGATCAGCCCCAGCATTTT	CASSLGRADQPQHF
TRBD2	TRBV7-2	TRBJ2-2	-	TGTGCCAGCAGCTTAGTGGGACTAGCGACAACCGGGGAGCTGTTTTTT	CASSLVGLATTGELFF
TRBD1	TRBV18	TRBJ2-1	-	TGTGCCAGCGTCCGGGACAGGGGATTTAGCTCCTACAATGAGCAGTTCTTC	CASVRDRGFSSYNEQFF
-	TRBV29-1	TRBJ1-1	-	TGCAGCGTTGGCCACCAACAGGGTGAAGCTTTCTTT	CSVGHQQGEAFF
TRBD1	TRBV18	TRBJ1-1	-	TGTGCCAGCTCACTGCTGGGACAGGGGGCATCGGACACTGAAGCTTTCTTT	CASSLLGQGASDTEAFF
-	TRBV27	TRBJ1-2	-	TGTGCCAGCCGGGACTCGGCTAACTATGGCTACACCTTC	CASRDSANYGYTF
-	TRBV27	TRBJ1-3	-	TGTGCCAGCAGTTTGGGGGGTCCAGGAGGAAACACCATATATTTT	CASSLGGPGGNTIYF
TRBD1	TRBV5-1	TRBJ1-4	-	TGCGCCAGCAGCCCGGGGACAGGGGGCTTTTATGAAAAACTGTTTTTT	CASSPGTGGFYEKLFF
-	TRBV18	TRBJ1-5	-	TGTGCCAGCTCACCTTCTTTAAATCAGCCCCAGCATTTT	CASSPSLNQPQHF
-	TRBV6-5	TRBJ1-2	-	TGTGCCAGCAGTTACACGGCGGTCTATGGCTACACCTTC	CASSYTAVYGYTF